A selection of T cell receptor beta chains follows, all from one sample in a study of response to subunit inactivated influenza vaccine. TCRdb ran MiXCR on the RT-PCR reads and lists one entry per CDR3 protein. Of fewer than 600,000 distinct CDR3 sequences in the sample, about 7.2% were seen once. The sample here was PBMCs from blood, taken around 25 months after vaccination. The receptors were gathered from a man between 50 and 70 years old who received an inactivated influenza vaccine. Both conserved end residues are part of each CDR3. The D gene is left open where the match is weak. Size tells how often a clone was seen (once, few, many) or the class of an expanded clone, and some rows leave it out.

abundance	j_gene	d_gene	v_gene	CDR3aa	CDR3nt
many	TRBJ2-1	-	TRBV7-9	CASSLPHRISNNEQFF	TGTGCCAGCAGCTTACCCCACCGCATTAGCAACAATGAGCAGTTCTTC
few	TRBJ2-1	-	TRBV7-3	CASSLGTSLNEQFF	TGTGCCAGCAGCTTAGGGACCTCTTTAAATGAGCAGTTCTTC
many	TRBJ2-3	-	TRBV4-1	CASSQQGTDTQYF	TGCGCCAGCAGCCAACAGGGCACAGATACGCAGTATTTT
few	TRBJ2-5	TRBD1	TRBV7-2	CASSLPGTGVETQYF	TGTGCCAGCAGCTTACCCGGGACAGGGGTGGAGACCCAGTACTTC
many	TRBJ2-3	-	TRBV29-1	CSVKYTDTQYF	TGCAGCGTAAAATACACAGATACGCAGTATTTT
many	TRBJ2-7	-	TRBV3-1	CASSHRAGATYYEQYF	TGTGCCAGCAGCCATAGAGCAGGGGCCACTTACTACGAGCAGTACTTC
many	TRBJ2-1	TRBD1	TRBV5-1	CASSLSGTGYDEQFF	TGCGCCAGCAGCCTCTCCGGGACAGGGTACGATGAGCAGTTCTTC
-	TRBJ2-7	TRBD1	TRBV20-1	CSGRQGASYEQYF	TGCAGCGGTAGGCAGGGGGCATCCTACGAGCAGTACTTC
-	TRBJ2-7	-	TRBV28	CASSSADRSDTYEQYF	TGTGCCAGCAGTTCTGCCGACAGATCCGATACCTACGAGCAGTACTTC
-	TRBJ1-1	-	TRBV10-2	CASSESAGQNTEAFF	TGCGCCAGCAGTGAATCCGCAGGTCAGAACACTGAAGCTTTCTTT
many	TRBJ2-5	-	TRBV20-1	CSASSLRARGETQYF	TGCAGTGCTAGTTCCCTCAGGGCTAGGGGGGAGACCCAGTACTTC
many	TRBJ2-1	TRBD2	TRBV5-1	CASSLSGTSNEQFF	TGCGCCAGCAGCTTGTCCGGGACTAGCAATGAGCAGTTCTTC
-	TRBJ1-2	TRBD1	TRBV29-1	CSVEGQGDAYGYTF	TGCAGCGTTGAGGGACAGGGGGACGCCTATGGCTACACCTTC
few	TRBJ2-3	TRBD2	TRBV20-1	CSARTSGGRTDTQYF	TGCAGTGCTAGAACTAGCGGGGGGCGCACAGATACGCAGTATTTT
-	TRBJ2-2	-	TRBV6-1	CASSPFRGARRTGELFF	TGTGCCAGCAGCCCCTTTAGGGGCGCACGACGTACCGGGGAGCTGTTTTTT
few	TRBJ1-1	-	TRBV20-1	CSARVRGITEAFF	TGCAGTGCTAGAGTGCGGGGTATAACTGAAGCTTTCTTT
many	TRBJ1-2	TRBD1	TRBV5-1	CASSLGTGYGYTF	TGCGCCAGCAGCTTGGGGACAGGCTATGGCTACACCTTC
-	TRBJ1-1	-	TRBV7-2	CASSLERNTAAFF	TGTGCCAGCAGCTTAGAACGGAACACTGCAGCTTTCTTT
-	TRBJ2-3	TRBD2	TRBV7-2	CASSLGPSGSSTDTQYF	TGTGCCAGCAGCTTAGGCCCTAGCGGGTCAAGCACAGATACGCAGTATTTT
many	TRBJ1-1	-	TRBV12-3/TRBV12-4	CASSMRDGNTEAFF	TGTGCCAGCAGTATGAGGGACGGGAACACTGAAGCTTTCTTT
few	TRBJ1-2	-	TRBV4-2	CASSRTRAATNYGYTF	TGTGCCAGCAGCCGCACGCGGGCGGCGACTAACTATGGCTACACCTTC
few	TRBJ1-6	-	TRBV5-5	CASSLEGRADSPLHF	TGTGCCAGCAGCTTGGAAGGGAGAGCGGATTCACCCCTCCACTTT
many	TRBJ2-1	TRBD2	TRBV12-3/TRBV12-4	CASSYGTSGGGEQFF	TGTGCCAGCAGTTACGGGACTAGCGGGGGCGGTGAGCAGTTCTTC
many	TRBJ2-7	TRBD1	TRBV5-1	CASSLRPTGDYEQYF	TGCGCCAGCAGCTTGCGCCCTACAGGGGACTACGAGCAGTACTTC
few	TRBJ2-7	-	TRBV20-1	CSAVRDSFFGPLGGEQYF	TGCAGTGCTGTGCGGGACAGCTTCTTTGGACCCCTGGGGGGGGAGCAGTACTTC
few	TRBJ2-1	-	TRBV5-6	CASSLFSASSYNEQFF	TGTGCCAGCAGCTTGTTTTCAGCTAGCTCCTACAATGAGCAGTTCTTC
few	TRBJ1-6	-	TRBV7-8	CASSFGYSYNSPLHF	TGTGCCAGCAGCTTCGGGTACTCCTATAATTCACCCCTCCACTTT
many	TRBJ1-5	TRBD1	TRBV12-3/TRBV12-4	CASSSAGQGAHWGNQPQHF	TGTGCCAGCAGCAGCGCCGGACAGGGGGCTCATTGGGGCAATCAGCCCCAGCATTTT
many	TRBJ2-5	TRBD1	TRBV20-1	CSASRQGFSQETQYF	TGCAGTGCTAGTCGACAGGGTTTTTCTCAGGAGACCCAGTACTTC
few	TRBJ2-1	-	TRBV9	CASSVETNIDEQFF	TGTGCCAGCAGCGTAGAAACTAACATAGATGAGCAGTTCTTC
many	TRBJ2-1	-	TRBV20-1	CGTERATFNEQFF	TGCGGTACGGAGCGGGCTACCTTCAATGAGCAGTTCTTC
few	TRBJ2-3	-	TRBV25-1	CASSTFGTDTQYF	TGTGCCAGCAGCACATTCGGAACAGATACGCAGTATTTT
-	TRBJ2-7	-	TRBV5-4	CASSLTDGAGQYF	TGTGCCAGCAGCTTGACGGACGGGGCAGGGCAGTACTTC
few	TRBJ2-3	TRBD2	TRBV6-1	CASRKRVTSGNGDTQYF	TGTGCCAGCAGAAAAAGGGTGACTAGCGGGAATGGAGATACGCAGTATTTT
many	TRBJ1-6	-	TRBV23-1	CASTPNGTYETNSPLHF	TGCGCCAGCACCCCGAACGGGACTTACGAAACGAATTCACCCCTCCACTTT
-	TRBJ1-5	-	TRBV6-1	CASGSDNQPQHF	TGTGCCAGCGGGTCGGATAATCAGCCCCAGCATTTT
-	TRBJ2-1	-	TRBV7-2	CASSRDLDSLFF	TGTGCCAGCAGCCGAGATCTGGACTCCCTGTTCTTC
-	TRBJ1-1	-	TRBV6-1	CAAKTGPLRTEAFF	TGTGCCGCAAAAACGGGACCCCTTAGGACTGAAGCTTTCTTT
-	TRBJ2-1	-	TRBV14	CASSQAGASEQFF	TGTGCCAGCAGCCAAGCGGGAGCTAGTGAGCAGTTCTTC
few	TRBJ1-5	-	TRBV29-1	CSVGVRSGVRQPQHF	TGCAGCGTTGGCGTCCGGTCAGGGGTAAGACAGCCCCAGCATTTT
-	TRBJ2-7	TRBD1	TRBV20-1	CSAGGTGFSYEQYF	TGCAGTGCTGGTGGGACAGGGTTCTCCTACGAGCAGTACTTC
-	TRBJ2-5	-	TRBV10-3	CAIKGVQETQYF	TGTGCCATCAAAGGGGTCCAAGAGACCCAGTACTTC
-	TRBJ1-3	-	TRBV5-6	CASSLGIGGGNTIYF	TGTGCCAGCAGCTTGGGGATCGGCGGAGGAAACACCATATATTTT